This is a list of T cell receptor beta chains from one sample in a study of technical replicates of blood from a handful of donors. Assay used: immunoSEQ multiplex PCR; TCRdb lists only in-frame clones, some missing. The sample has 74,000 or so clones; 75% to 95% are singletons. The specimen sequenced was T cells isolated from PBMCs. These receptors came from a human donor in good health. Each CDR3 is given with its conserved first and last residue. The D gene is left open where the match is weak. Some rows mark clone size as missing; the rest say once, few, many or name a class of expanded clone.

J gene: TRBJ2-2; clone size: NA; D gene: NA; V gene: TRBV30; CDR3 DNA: TGTGCCTGGAGTGCCCTGCGGGGCCTCCAAAAGGGGACCGGGGAGCTGTTTTTT; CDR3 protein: CAWSALRGLQKGTGELFF
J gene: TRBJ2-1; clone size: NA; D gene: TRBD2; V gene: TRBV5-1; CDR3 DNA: TGCGCCAGCAGCTTGGCGGCTAGCGGCACCTACAATGAGCAGTTCTTC; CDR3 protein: CASSLAASGTYNEQFF
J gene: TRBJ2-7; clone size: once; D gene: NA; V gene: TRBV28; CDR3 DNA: TGTGCCAGCAGTCTGCCGGCCAGGGACGAGCAGTACTTC; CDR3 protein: CASSLPARDEQYF
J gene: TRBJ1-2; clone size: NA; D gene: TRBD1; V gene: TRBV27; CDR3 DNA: TGTGCCAGCAGTTTAAACCTCAGGGGGCAGGGGGGCTACACCTTC; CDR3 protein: CASSLNLRGQGGYTF
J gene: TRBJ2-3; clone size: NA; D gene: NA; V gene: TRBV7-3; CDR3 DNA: TGTGCCAGCAGTTCCGGACTGAGCCCATCCCTGCTGTATTTT; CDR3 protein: CASSSGLSPSLLYF
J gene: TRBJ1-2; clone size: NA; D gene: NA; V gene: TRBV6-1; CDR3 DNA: TGTGCCAGCAGTGAACAGGGAGGAATCTATGGCTACACCTTC; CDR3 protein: CASSEQGGIYGYTF
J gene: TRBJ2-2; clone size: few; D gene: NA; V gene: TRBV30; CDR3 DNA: TGTGCCTGGAGGTCCGGGGAGTGGGGCACCGGGGAGCTGTTTTTT; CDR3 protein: CAWRSGEWGTGELFF
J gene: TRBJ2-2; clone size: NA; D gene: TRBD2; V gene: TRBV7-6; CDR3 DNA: TGTGCCAGCAGCGACCAGTGGGGGGGGGTCACCGGGGAGCTGTTTTTT; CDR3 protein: CASSDQWGGVTGELFF
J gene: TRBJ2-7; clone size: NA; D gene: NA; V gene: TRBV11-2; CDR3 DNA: TGTGCCAGCAGCTTTAGCGGCCTACTCGGTGGCGAGCAGTACTTC; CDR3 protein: CASSFSGLLGGEQYF
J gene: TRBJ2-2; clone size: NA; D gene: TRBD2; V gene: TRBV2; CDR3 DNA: TGTGCCAGCAGACCGGGACTAGCGGACCTCCGAACGACCGGGGAGCTGTTTTTT; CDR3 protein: CASRPGLADLRTTGELFF
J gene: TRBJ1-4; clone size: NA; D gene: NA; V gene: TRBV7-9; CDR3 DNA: TGTGCCAGCAGCACAAAACAGGGTCCCAATGAAAAACTGTTTTTT; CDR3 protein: CASSTKQGPNEKLFF
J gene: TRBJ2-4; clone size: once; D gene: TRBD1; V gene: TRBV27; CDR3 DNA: TGTGCCAGCAGTTTGGACAGGGGGTACATTCAGTACTTC; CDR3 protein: CASSLDRGYIQYF
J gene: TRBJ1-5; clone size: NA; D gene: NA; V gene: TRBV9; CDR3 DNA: TGTGCCAGCAGCGGTCCAGGGTATAGCAATCAGCCCCAGCATTTT; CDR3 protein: CASSGPGYSNQPQHF
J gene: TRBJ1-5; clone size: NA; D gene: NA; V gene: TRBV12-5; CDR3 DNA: TGTGCTAGTGGTTTGGTACGGTACGGTTATAGCAATCAGCCCCAGCATTTT; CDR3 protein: CASGLVRYGYSNQPQHF
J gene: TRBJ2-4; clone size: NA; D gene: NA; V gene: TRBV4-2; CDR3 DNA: TGTGCCAGCAGCCCGACCTCCGGGACAGGTGGGGGGGTAGGATACTTC; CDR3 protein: CASSPTSGTGGGVGYF
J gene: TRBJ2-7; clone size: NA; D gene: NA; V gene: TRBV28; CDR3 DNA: TGTGCCAGCAGTCCGGACCTCCCCATAAACAGGGCATTAACGGATAGGGAGTACTTC; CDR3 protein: CASSPDLPINRALTDREYF
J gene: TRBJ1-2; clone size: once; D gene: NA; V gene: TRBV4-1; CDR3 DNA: TGCGCCAGCAGCTCCACAGGCACCGCCCAGCGCCTTAACTATGGCTACACCTTC; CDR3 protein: CASSSTGTAQRLNYGYTF
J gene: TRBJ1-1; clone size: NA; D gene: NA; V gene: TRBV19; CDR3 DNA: TGTGCCAGTACCAGCGGCATGGAAGCTTTCTTT; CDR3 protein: CASTSGMEAFF
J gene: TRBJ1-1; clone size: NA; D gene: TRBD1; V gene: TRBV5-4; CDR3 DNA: TGTGCCAGCAGCTACAGGGGGTGGACTGAAGCTTTCTTT; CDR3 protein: CASSYRGWTEAFF
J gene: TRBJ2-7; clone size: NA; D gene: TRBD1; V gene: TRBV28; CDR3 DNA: TGTGCCACCATCACCAGACAGGGAAGCTACGAGCAGTACTTC; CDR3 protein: CATITRQGSYEQYF
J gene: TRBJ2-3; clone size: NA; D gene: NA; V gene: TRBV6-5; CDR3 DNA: TGTGCCAGCAGTTATTATGACAATACGCAGTATTTT; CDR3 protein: CASSYYDNTQYF
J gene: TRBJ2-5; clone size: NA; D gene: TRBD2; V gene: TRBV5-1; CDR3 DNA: TGCGCCAGCAGCCGAGCTAGCGGGCCGCTCGAACAAGAGACCCAGTACTTC; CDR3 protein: CASSRASGPLEQETQYF
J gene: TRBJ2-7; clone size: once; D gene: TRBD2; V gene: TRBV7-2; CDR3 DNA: TGTGCCAGCAGCTTATCAAGCGGGGTCTCCTACGAGCAGTACTTC; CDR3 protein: CASSLSSGVSYEQYF
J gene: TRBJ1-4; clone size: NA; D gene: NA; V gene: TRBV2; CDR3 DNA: TGTGCCAGCAGTGGAGGACTCACTCGGGCTAATGAAAAACTGTTTTTT; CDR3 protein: CASSGGLTRANEKLFF
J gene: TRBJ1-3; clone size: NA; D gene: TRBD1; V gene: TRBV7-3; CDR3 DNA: TGTGCCAGCAGCCCCCAGGGGGGCTTCGGAAACACCATATATTTT; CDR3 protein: CASSPQGGFGNTIYF
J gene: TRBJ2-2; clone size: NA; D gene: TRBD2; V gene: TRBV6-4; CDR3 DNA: TGTGCCAGCAGTGACTCGATAGCGGGGGTCACCGGGGAGCTGTTTTTT; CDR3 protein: CASSDSIAGVTGELFF
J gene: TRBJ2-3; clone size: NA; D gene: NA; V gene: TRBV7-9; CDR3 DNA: TGTGCCTGCGTTAGAGACAGTGAACCTACGCAGTATTTT; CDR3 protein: CACVRDSEPTQYF
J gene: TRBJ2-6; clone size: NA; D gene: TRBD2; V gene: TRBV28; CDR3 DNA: TGTGCCAGCAGTCCAGGCGGGGAAACTCTAGCGGGCGGGAGGATCTCTGGGGCCAACGTCCTGACTTTC; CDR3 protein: CASSPGGETLAGGRISGANVLTF
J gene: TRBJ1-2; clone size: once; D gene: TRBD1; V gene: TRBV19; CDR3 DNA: TGTGCCAGTAGTATAGACCGAACCCGGGACAGAGCTAACTATGGCTACACCTTC; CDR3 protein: CASSIDRTRDRANYGYTF
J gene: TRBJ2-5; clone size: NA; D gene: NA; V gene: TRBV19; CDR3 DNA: TGTGCCAGTAGTATGGTGGGGGCGTCCCAAGAGACCCAGTACTTC; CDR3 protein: CASSMVGASQETQYF
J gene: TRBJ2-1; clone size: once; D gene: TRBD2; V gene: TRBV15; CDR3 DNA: TGTGCCACCAGCCCCCGTCTTAGCGGGGGGGCCGGTGAGCAGTTCTTC; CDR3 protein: CATSPRLSGGAGEQFF
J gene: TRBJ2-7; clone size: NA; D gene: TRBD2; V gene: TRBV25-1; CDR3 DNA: TGTGCCAGCAGTGAGGGCCACACAGCGGGGGCCTACGAGCAGTACTTC; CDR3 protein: CASSEGHTAGAYEQYF
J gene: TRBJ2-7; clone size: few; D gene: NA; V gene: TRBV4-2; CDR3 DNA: TGTGCCAGCAGCCAGGTACTCGGGGGCTCCTACGAGCAGTACTTC; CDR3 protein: CASSQVLGGSYEQYF
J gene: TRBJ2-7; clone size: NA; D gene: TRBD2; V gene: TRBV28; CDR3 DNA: TGTGCCAGCAGTCACGGGACTATTATCTACGAGCAGTACTTC; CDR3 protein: CASSHGTIIYEQYF
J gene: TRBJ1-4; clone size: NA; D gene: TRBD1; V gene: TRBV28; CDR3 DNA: TGTGCCAGCAGGCTTGACAGGGAAAGGGAAAAACTGTTTTTT; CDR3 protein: CASRLDREREKLFF
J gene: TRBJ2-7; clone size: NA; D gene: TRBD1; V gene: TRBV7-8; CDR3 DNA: TGTGCCAGCAGCCCGGGACAGGGAGCCTACGAGCAGTACTTC; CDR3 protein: CASSPGQGAYEQYF
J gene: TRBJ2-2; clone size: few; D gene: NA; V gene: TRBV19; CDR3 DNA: TGTGCCAGTACGACCCAATGGCAGGGAGGCACCGGGGAGCTGTTTTTT; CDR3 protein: CASTTQWQGGTGELFF
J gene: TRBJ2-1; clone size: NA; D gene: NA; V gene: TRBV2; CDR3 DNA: TGTGCCAGCAGTGGCCCGCGAGAGCAGTTCTTC; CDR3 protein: CASSGPREQFF
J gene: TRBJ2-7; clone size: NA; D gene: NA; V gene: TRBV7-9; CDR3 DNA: TGTGCCAGCAGCTTAAGACAGAATCCCTACGAGCAGTACTTC; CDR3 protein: CASSLRQNPYEQYF
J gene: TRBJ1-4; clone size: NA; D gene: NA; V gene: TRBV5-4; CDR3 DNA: TGTGCCAGCAGCTTCGGACTGACTACGGAGACCGAAAAACTGTTTTTT; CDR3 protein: CASSFGLTTETEKLFF
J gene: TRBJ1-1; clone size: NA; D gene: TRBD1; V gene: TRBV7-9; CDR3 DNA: TGTGCCAGCAGGGAGAACAGGGGGCACACTGAAGCTTTCTTT; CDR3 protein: CASRENRGHTEAFF
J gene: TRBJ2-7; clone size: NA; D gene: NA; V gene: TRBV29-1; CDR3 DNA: TGCAGCGTCAGACAGGCCAACGAGCAGTACTTC; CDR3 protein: CSVRQANEQYF
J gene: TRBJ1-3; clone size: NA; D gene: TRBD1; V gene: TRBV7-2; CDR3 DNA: TGTGCCAGCAGCTTCAAGACAGGGCTTGCTGGAAACACCATATATTTT; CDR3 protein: CASSFKTGLAGNTIYF